This T cell receptor beta chain was recovered during a study of spatial heterogeneity in lung cancer. Study-wide context: A total of some 70 untreated early-stage non-small cell lung cancer patients served as donors. Study-wide points: Compared with follow-up, resection was when ubiquitous expanded tumor TCRs appeared in blood more.

Regarding time point: blood at routine non-recurrence follow-up after resection. Whole RNA was taken from tumor, nontumor lung or frozen PBMC; it was then sequenced unsorted. This clonotype was detected only a few times. Its antigen is as yet unknown. This beta chain is an unintended read in a library built for alpha chains; its size means little. Trimming cost V 3 bases and J 3 bases; bases outside gene matches: 2. Per the germline V gene, CDR1 is SGHRS and CDR2 is YFSETQ. The CDR3 extends over 14 amino acids. Via MiXCR, TCRdb re-called the 5' RACE reads, giving one row per CDR3 protein. The profile covers roughly 3,000 distinct CDR3 sequences, with approximately 50% appearing a single time and less than 3.5% taken by the ten largest.

This chain uses TRBV5-1 with TRBJ2-5; 10 positions match TRBD1. The TCR was taken from a male donor with early-stage non-small cell lung cancer. The sample was PBMCs, taken at follow-up. Here the CDR3 DNA reads TGCGCCAGCAGCTCCGGGACAGGGGAAGAGACCCAGTACTTC. Residues: CASSSGTGEETQYF.